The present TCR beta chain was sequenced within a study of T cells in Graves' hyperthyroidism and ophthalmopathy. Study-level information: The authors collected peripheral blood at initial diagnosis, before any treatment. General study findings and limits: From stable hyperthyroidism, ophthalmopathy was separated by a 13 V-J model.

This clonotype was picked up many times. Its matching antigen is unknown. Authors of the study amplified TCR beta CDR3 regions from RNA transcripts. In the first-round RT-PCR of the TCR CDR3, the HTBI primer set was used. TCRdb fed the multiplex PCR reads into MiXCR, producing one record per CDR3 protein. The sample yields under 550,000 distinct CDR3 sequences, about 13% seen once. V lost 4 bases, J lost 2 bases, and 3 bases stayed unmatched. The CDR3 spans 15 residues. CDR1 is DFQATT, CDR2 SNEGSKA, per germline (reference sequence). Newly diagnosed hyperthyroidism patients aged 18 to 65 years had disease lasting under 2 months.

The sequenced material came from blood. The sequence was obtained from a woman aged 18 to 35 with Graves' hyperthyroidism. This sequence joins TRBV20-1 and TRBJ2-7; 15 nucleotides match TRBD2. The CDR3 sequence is CSAKGLAGGPYEQYF. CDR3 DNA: TGCAGTGCTAAAGGACTAGCGGGAGGGCCCTACGAGCAGTACTTC.